The text below deals with one T cell receptor beta chain. The data were taken from a study of CD8+ T cells in alopecia areata. Sequencing used cDNA as its template, made by extracting RNA and reverse transcribing it. Sequencing was performed with immunoSEQ multiplex PCR; in TCRdb, only in-frame clones are kept and a portion is missing. The table records around 200,000 clones, around three fifths of them present only once. This sample's treatment: oral pan-JAK inhibitor, 5-10 mg twice daily. Germline V gene sequence: CDR1 MNHEY, CDR2 SVGAGI. CDR3 length: 12 amino acids. Trimming took 6 bases from V and 14 from J; bases not matched to a gene: 12.

The genes are TRBV6-5 and TRBJ2-5, with 7 positions matching TRBD1. The sample in question was CD8+ T cells sorted from blood, obtained at week 24, from a patient treated with tofacitinib. The TCR originated in a human donor with alopecia areata. Here the CDR3 DNA reads TGTGCCAGCAGGGCAACAGGGGCCACGGCATACTTC. Protein sequence: CASRATGATAYF.